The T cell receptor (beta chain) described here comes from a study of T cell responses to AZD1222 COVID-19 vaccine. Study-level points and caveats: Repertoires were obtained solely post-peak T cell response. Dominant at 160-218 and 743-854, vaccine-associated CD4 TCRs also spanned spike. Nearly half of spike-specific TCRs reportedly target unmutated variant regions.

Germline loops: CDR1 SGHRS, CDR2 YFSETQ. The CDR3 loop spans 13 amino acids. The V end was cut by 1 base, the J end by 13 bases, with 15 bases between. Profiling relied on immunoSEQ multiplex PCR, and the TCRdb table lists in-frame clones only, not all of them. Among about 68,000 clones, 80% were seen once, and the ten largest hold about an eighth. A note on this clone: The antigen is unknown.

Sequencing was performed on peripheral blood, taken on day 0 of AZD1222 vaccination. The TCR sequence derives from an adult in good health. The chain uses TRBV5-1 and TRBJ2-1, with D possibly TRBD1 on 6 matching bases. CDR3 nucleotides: TGCGCCAGCAGCTTGCGTCAGGGGAGTGGACAGTTCTTC. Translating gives CASSLRQGSGQFF.